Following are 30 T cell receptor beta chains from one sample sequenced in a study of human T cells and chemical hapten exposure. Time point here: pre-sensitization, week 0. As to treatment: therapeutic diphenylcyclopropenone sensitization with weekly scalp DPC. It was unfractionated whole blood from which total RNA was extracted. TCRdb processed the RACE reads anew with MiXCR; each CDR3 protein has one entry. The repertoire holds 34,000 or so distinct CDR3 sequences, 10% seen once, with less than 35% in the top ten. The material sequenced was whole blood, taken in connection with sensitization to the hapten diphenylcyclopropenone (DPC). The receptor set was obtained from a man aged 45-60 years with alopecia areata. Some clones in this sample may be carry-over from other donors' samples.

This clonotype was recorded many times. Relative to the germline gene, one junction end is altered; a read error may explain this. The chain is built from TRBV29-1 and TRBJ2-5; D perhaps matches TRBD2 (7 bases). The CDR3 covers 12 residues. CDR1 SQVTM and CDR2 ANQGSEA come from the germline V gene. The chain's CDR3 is CSGEGGGETQYF. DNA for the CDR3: TGCAGCGGTGAAGGGGGGGGAGAGACCCAGTACTTC.

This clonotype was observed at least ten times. The CDR3 DNA follows: TGTGCCAGCAGTTGGGGACAGGGGGCGCTGGAGACCCAGTACTTC. It specifies CASSWGQGALETQYF. This chain uses TRBV7-2 with TRBJ2-5; TRBD1 matches 12 bases. CDR3 length: 15 amino acids. The junction had 7 bases not matched to a gene; V was cut back by 6 bases and J by 5 bases. Germline loops: CDR1 SGHTA, CDR2 FQGNSA.

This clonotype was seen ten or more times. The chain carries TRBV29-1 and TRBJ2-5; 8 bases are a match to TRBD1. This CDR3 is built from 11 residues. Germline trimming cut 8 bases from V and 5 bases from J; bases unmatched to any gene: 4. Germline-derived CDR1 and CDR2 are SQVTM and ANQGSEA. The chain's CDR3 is CSTRQGETQYF. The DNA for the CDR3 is TGCAGCACAAGACAGGGGGAGACCCAGTACTTC.

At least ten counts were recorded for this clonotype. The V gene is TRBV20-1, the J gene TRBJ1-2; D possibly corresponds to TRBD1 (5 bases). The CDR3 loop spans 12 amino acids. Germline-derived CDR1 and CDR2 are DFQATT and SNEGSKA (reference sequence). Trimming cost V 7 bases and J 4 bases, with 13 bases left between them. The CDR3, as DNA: TGCAGTGTCTCATGGGGGGGCTATGGCTACACCTTC. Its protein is CSVSWGGYGYTF.

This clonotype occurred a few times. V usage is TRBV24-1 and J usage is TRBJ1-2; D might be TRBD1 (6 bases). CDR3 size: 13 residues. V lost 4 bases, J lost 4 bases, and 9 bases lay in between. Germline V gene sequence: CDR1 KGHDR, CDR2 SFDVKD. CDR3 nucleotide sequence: TGTGCCACCAGTGAGGGGGGCCGCTATGGCTACACCTTC. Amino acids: CATSEGGRYGYTF.

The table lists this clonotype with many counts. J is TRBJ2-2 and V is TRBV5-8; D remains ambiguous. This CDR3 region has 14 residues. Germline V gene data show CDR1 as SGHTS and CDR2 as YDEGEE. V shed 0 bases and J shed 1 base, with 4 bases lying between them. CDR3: CASSLAQNTGELFF. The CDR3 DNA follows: TGTGCCAGCAGCTTGGCGCAGAACACCGGGGAGCTGTTTTTT. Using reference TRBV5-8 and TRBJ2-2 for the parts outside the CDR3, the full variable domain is EAGVTQSPTHLIKTRGQQATLRCSPISGHTSVYWYQQALGLGLQFLLWYDEGEERNRGNFPPRFSGRQFPNYSSELNVNALELEDSALYLCASSLAQNTGELFFGEGSRLTVL.

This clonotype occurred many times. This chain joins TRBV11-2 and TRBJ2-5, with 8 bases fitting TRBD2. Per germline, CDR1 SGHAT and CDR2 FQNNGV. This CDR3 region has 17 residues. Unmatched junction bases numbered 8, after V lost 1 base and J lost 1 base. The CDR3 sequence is CASSLGGASGSQETQYF. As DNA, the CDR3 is TGTGCCAGCAGCTTAGGAGGCGCTAGCGGGTCCCAAGAGACCCAGTACTTC.

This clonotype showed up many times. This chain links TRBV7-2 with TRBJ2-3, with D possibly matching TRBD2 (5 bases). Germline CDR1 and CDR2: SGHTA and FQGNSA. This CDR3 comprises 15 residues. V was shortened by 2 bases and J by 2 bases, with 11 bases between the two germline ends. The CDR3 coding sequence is TGTGCCAGCAGCTTAAGGATAGCGTACACAGATACGCAGTATTTT. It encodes CASSLRIAYTDTQYF.

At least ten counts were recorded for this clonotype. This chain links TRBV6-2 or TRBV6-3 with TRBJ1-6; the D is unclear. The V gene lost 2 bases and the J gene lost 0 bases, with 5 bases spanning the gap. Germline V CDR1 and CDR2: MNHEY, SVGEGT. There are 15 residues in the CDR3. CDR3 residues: CASSYGSSYNSPLHF. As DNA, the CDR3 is TGTGCCAGCAGTTACGGGAGCTCCTATAATTCACCCCTCCACTTT.

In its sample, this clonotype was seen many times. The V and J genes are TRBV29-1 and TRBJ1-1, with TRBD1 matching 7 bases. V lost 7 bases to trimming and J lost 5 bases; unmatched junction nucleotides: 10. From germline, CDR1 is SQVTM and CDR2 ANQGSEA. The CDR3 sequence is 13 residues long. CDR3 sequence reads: CSARDRAGTEAFF. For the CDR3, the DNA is TGCAGCGCCCGTGACAGGGCGGGAACTGAAGCTTTCTTT.

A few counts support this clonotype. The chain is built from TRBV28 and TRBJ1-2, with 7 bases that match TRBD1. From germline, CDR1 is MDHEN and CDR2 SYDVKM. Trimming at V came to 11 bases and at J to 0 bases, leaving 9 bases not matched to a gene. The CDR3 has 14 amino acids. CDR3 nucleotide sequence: TGTGCCGCCGACAGGGAGTTGACTAACTATGGCTACACCTTC. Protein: CAADRELTNYGYTF.

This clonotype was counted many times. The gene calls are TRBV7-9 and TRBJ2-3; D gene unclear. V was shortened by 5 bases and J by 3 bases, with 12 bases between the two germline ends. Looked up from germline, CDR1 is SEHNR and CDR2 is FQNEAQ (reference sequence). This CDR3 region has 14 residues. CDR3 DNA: TGTGCCAGCAGCCCCCTCGGAACTACAGATACGCAGTATTTT. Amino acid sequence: CASSPLGTTDTQYF.

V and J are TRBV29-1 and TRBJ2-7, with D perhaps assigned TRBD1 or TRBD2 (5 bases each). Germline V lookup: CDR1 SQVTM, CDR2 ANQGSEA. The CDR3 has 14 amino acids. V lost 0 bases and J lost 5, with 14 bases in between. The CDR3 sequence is CSVEDWGRGNEQYF. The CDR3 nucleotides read TGCAGCGTTGAAGATTGGGGACGAGGAAACGAGCAGTACTTC.

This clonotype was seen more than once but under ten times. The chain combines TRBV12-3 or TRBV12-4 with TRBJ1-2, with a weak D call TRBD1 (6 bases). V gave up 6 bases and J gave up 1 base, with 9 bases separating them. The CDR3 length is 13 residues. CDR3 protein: CASSQDSNYGYTF. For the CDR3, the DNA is TGTGCCAGCAGCCAGGACAGTAACTATGGCTACACCTTC.

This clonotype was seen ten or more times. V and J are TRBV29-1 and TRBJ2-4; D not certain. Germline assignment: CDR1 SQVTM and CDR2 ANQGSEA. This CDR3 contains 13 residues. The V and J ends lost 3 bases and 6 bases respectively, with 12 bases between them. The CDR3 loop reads CSVDKGLGNIQYF. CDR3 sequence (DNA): TGCAGCGTTGATAAAGGCCTCGGAAACATTCAGTACTTC. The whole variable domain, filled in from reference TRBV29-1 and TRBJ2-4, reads SAVISQKPSRDICQRGTSLTIQCQVDSQVTMMFWYRQQPGQSLTLIATANQGSEATYESGFVIDKFPISRPNLTFSTLTVSNMSPEDSSIYLCSVDKGLGNIQYFGAGTRLSVL.

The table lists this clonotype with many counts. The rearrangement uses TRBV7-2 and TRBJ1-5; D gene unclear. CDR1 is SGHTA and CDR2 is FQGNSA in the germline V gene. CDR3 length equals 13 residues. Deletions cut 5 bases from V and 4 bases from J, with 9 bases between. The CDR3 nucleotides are TGTGCCAGCAGCCAACAGTTTAATCAGCCCCAGCATTTT. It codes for CASSQQFNQPQHF.

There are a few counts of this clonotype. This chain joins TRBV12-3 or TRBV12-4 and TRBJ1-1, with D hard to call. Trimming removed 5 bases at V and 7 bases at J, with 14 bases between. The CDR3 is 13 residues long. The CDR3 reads CASSVQLPFEAFF. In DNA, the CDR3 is TGTGCCAGCAGTGTACAGCTTCCCTTTGAAGCTTTCTTT.

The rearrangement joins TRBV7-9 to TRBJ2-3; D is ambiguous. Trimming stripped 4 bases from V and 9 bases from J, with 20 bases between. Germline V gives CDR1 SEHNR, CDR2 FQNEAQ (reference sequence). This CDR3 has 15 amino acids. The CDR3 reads CASSSDVKRGDTQYF. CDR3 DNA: TGTGCCAGCAGCTCGGACGTGAAGAGAGGAGACACGCAGTATTTT. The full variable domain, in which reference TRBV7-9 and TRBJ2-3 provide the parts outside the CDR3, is DTGVSQNPRHKITKRGQNVTFRCDPISEHNRLYWYRQTLGQGPEFLTYFQNEAQLEKSRLLSDRFSAERPKGSFSTLEIQRTEQGDSAMYLCASSSDVKRGDTQYFGPGTRLTVL.

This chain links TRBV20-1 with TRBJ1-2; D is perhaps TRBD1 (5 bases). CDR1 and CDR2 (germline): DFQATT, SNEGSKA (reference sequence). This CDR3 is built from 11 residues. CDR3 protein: CRGGFTYGYTF. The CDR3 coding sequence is TGCAGGGGGGGGTTTACCTATGGCTACACCTTC.

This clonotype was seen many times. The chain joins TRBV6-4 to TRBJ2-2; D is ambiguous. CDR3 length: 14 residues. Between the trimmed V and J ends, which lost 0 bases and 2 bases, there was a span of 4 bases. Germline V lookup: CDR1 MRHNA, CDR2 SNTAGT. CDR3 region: CASSDSTNTGELFF. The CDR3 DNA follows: TGTGCCAGCAGTGACTCGACTAACACCGGGGAGCTGTTTTTT.

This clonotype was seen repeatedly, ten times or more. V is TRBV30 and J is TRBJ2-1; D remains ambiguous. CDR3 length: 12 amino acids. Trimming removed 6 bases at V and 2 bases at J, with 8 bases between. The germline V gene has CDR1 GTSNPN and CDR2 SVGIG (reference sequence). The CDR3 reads CACLVAYNEQFF. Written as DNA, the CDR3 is TGTGCCTGTTTAGTAGCCTACAATGAGCAGTTCTTC. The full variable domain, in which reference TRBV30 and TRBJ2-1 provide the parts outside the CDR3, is SQTIHQWPATLVQPVGSPLSLECTVEGTSNPNLYWYRQAAGRGLQLLFYSVGIGQISSEVPQNLSASRPQDRQFILSSKKLLLSDSGFYLCACLVAYNEQFFGPGTRLTVL.

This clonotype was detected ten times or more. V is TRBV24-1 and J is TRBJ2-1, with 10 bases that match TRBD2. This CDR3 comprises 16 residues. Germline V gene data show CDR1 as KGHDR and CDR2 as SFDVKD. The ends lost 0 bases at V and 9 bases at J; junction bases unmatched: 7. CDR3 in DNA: TGTGCCACCAGTGATTTGTCCCTAGCGGGAGCCAGTGAGCAGTTCTTC. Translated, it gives CATSDLSLAGASEQFF.

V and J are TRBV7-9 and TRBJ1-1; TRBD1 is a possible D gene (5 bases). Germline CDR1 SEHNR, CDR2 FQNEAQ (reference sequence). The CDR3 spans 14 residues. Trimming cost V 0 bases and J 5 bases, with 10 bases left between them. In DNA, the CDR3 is TGTGCCAGCAGCTTAGCTCATAGGGGAACTGAAGCTTTCTTT. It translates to CASSLAHRGTEAFF.

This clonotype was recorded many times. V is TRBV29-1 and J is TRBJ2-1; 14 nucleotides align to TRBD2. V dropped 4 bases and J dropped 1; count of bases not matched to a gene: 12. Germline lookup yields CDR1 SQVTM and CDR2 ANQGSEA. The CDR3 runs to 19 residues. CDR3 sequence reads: CSVGGLAGVPSQSYNEQFF. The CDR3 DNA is TGCAGCGTTGGGGGACTAGCGGGAGTACCTTCCCAGTCCTACAATGAGCAGTTCTTC.

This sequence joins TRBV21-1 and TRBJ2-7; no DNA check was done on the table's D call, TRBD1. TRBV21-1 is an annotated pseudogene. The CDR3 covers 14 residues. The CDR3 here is CAPKSGQGAGEQYF. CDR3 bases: TGTGCCCCTAAGTCGGGACAGGGGGCTGGTGAGCAGTACTTC.

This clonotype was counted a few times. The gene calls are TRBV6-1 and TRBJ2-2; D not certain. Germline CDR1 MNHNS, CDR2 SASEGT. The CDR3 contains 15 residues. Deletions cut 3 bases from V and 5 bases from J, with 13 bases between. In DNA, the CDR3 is TGTGCCAGCAGTGATGGACCGCCAGGAACCGGGGAGCTGTTTTTT. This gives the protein CASSDGPPGTGELFF.

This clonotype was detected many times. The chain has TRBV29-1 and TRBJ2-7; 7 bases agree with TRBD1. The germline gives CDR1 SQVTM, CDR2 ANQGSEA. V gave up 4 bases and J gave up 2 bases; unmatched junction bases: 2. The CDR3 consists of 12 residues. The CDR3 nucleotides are TGCAGCGTTGGACAGGGAACCTACGAGCAGTACTTC. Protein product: CSVGQGTYEQYF.

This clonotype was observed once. The CDR3 spells CASSFGTGGYEQYF. The CDR3 region has the DNA TGTGCCAGCAGCTTCGGGACAGGAGGTTACGAGCAGTACTTC. The gene calls are TRBV7-6 and TRBJ2-7, with 8 bases aligning to TRBD1. In germline, CDR1 is SGHVS, CDR2 FNYEAQ. Trimming removed 3 bases from V and 4 bases from J; junction bases left unmatched: 5. The CDR3 has 14 residues.

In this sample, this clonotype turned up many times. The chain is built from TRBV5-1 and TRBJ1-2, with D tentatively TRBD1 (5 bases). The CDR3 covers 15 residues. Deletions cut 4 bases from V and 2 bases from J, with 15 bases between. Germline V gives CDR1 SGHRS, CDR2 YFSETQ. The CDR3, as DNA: TGCGCCAGCAGCCTGAGTCCGACAGAAAACTATGGCTACACCTTC. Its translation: CASSLSPTENYGYTF.

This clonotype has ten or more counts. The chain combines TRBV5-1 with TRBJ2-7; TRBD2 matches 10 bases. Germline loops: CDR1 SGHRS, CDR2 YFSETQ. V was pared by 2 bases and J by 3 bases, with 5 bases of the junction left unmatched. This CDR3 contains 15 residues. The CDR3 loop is CASSLGTSVHYEQYF. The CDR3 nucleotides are TGCGCCAGCAGCTTAGGGACTAGCGTGCACTACGAGCAGTACTTC.